Listed below are T cell receptor beta chains from one sample, sequenced in a study. MiXCR, run by TCRdb on the RT-PCR reads, gives a single entry per CDR3 protein. The sample records almost 700,000 distinct CDR3 sequences, approximately 15% being singletons. Material for sequencing was memory CD4+ T cells from blood. The receptors come from a female donor in good health, serving as a healthy control. Each CDR3 is given with its conserved first and last residue. A D gene is named only where the DNA matches it firmly. Clone size, where shown, is once, few, many, or a class for clones that have expanded.

j_call clone_size v_call d_call cdr3_nt cdr3_aa
TRBJ1-5 - TRBV20-1 - TGCAGTGCTAGAGATCTTATGAGGGGCTATCAGCCCCAGCATTTT CSARDLMRGYQPQHF
TRBJ2-5 - TRBV7-2 - TGTGCCAGCAGCCCCACCCGTAGTCGGGGGGAGACCCAGTACTTC CASSPTRSRGETQYF
TRBJ2-1 - TRBV20-1 - TGCAGTGCGAGACGGGGGCTAGCGGACTACAATGAGCAGTTCTTC CSARRGLADYNEQFF
TRBJ2-2 few TRBV5-1 - TGCGCCAGCAGCTTGGGGGTGACAGGGAACACCGGGGAGCTGTTTTTT CASSLGVTGNTGELFF
TRBJ2-5 - TRBV7-2 - TGTGCCAGCAGCTTACCCACAACCCCCGAAGAGACCCAGTACTTC CASSLPTTPEETQYF
TRBJ2-2 - TRBV5-1 - TGCGCCAGCAGCTTGGGGCGGGAGAACACCGGGGAGCTGTTTTTT CASSLGRENTGELFF
TRBJ2-7 many TRBV4-2 TRBD2 TGTGCCAGCAGCGGGACTAGCGGGGGTTACGAGCAGTACTTC CASSGTSGGYEQYF
TRBJ2-2 few TRBV6-5 - TGTGCCAGCAGTTACCGGTCGAACACCGGGGAGCTGTTTTTT CASSYRSNTGELFF
TRBJ1-5 few TRBV6-6 - TGTGCCAGCAGTTCACAGTATAGCAATCAGCCCCAGCATTTT CASSSQYSNQPQHF
TRBJ2-7 many TRBV9 - TGTGCCAGCAGCTCCGCCCTAACCTCCTACGAGCAGTACTTC CASSSALTSYEQYF
TRBJ2-7 - TRBV7-9 - TGTGCCAGCAGCCGGGACTTCCCTTACGAGCAGTACTTC CASSRDFPYEQYF
TRBJ1-5 - TRBV7-8 - TGTGCCAGCAGCCGGTCCATGGGTGCCAATCAGCCCCAGCATTTT CASSRSMGANQPQHF
TRBJ2-1 few TRBV24-1 - TGTGCCACCAGGGGGGGAGGACTCTACAATGAGCAGTTCTTC CATRGGGLYNEQFF
TRBJ2-2 few TRBV28 TRBD1 TGTGCCAGCCTTGGGACAGGTGGAGGGACCGGGGAGCTGTTTTTT CASLGTGGGTGELFF
TRBJ2-3 few TRBV9 - TGTGCCAGCAGCGCCTTCACCAGCCCGTCTAGCACAGATACGCAGTATTTT CASSAFTSPSSTDTQYF
TRBJ2-1 many TRBV29-1 TRBD2 TGCAGCGCTGGCCCTGGACTAGCGGGGGACAATGAGCAGTTCTTC CSAGPGLAGDNEQFF
TRBJ1-4 - TRBV5-8 TRBD1 TGTGCCAGCAGCTTGGGGACAGGGGGCGACGGTGAAAAACTGTTTTTT CASSLGTGGDGEKLFF
TRBJ1-5 many TRBV6-2/TRBV6-3 - TGTGCCAGCAGTGGAAGCAATCAGCCCCAGCATTTT CASSGSNQPQHF
TRBJ2-5 few TRBV6-5 TRBD2 TGTGCCAGCAGTTTGTGGGGACTAGCGGGGTTAAAAGAGACCCAGTACTTC CASSLWGLAGLKETQYF
TRBJ2-7 - TRBV2 - TGTGCCAGCAGTGTGGACAGATTCTACGAGCAGTACTTC CASSVDRFYEQYF
TRBJ2-2 - TRBV12-5 - TGTGCTGAGTGGGGCAGATACACCGGGGAGCTGTTTTTT CAEWGRYTGELFF
TRBJ2-7 many TRBV20-1 TRBD2 TGCAGTGCTAGATCCTCCGGGACTAGCTACGAGCAGTACTTC CSARSSGTSYEQYF
TRBJ2-1 - TRBV20-1 - TGCAGTGCTAGAGTTAGTGGGAGGAATCAATACAATGAGCAGTTCTTC CSARVSGRNQYNEQFF
TRBJ2-1 many TRBV7-3 TRBD2 TGTGCCAGCAGCTCTGCTAGCGGGTACAATGAGCAGTTCTTC CASSSASGYNEQFF
TRBJ2-1 few TRBV18 TRBD2 TGTGCCAGCTCACCCGCTAGCGGGAGCGGGCGATACAATGAGCAGTTCTTC CASSPASGSGRYNEQFF
TRBJ2-1 many TRBV5-1 TRBD2 TGCGCCAGCAGCGTCCTCAGCGGGGGGCCCTCCTACAATGAGCAGTTCTTC CASSVLSGGPSYNEQFF
TRBJ2-3 many TRBV20-1 TRBD2 TGCAGTGCTAGAGGGACTAGCGGGAGCTCAGATACGCAGTATTTT CSARGTSGSSDTQYF
TRBJ2-5 - TRBV2 TRBD2 TGTGCCACCTCCGGGACTAGCGGGATCGATGAGACCCAGTACTTC CATSGTSGIDETQYF
TRBJ1-2 - TRBV2 TRBD1 TGTGCCAGCAGTGAAGCAATGGCAGGGGGATATGGCTACACCTTC CASSEAMAGGYGYTF
TRBJ2-2 - TRBV29-1 TRBD2 TGCAGCGTTTCGGAGCGGGGGCGAGGCACCGGGGAGCTGTTTTTT CSVSERGRGTGELFF